This T cell receptor beta chain was sequenced for a study of OX40 agonist ivuxolimab in advanced cancers. The overall study: An agonistic anti-OX40 (CD134) antibody, ivuxolimab, was used to treat the patients. Partial responses occurred in three patients (one hepatocellular carcinoma, two cutaneous melanoma). Overall study results and limits: Both blood CD4+ and CD8+ T cells showed clonal growth by week 6 at 0.1 to 3.0 mg/kg.

Libraries were prepared by immunoSEQ multiplex PCR; TCRdb keeps only in-frame clonotypes and omits some of them. The sample holds 71,000 or so clones, roughly nine tenths seen once. Germline V gene data show CDR1 as MNHEY and CDR2 as SMNVEV (reference sequence). V shed 0 bases and J shed 6 bases, with 13 bases lying between them. The CDR3 contains 15 residues. About this clone itself: Its antigen is undetermined.

The gene calls are TRBV27 and TRBJ2-3; tentatively, D is TRBD1 (6 bases). The receptor was derived from an adult with an advanced solid tumor such as melanoma, head and neck, liver or kidney cancer. The specimen comprised CD4+ or CD8+ T cells sorted from blood, sampled in a trial of the OX40 agonist ivuxolimab. DNA for the CDR3: TGTGCCAGCAGTTTATCGATCAGGGGCGAGGATACGCAGTATTTT. It codes for CASSLSIRGEDTQYF.